The T cell receptor (beta chain) under discussion was sequenced for a study of blood T cell repertoires in COVID-19. The germline V gene encodes CDR1 SGHRS and CDR2 YFSETQ. This CDR3 has 15 residues. Trimming stripped 0 bases from V and 4 bases from J, with 10 bases between. Profiled with immunoSEQ multiplex PCR; TCRdb holds only in-frame clones, not every one. The profile shows some 200,000 clones, over 60% of them singletons. The sequence came from a woman in her seventies with acute or convalescent COVID-19. The gene calls are TRBV5-1 and TRBJ2-2, with a possible D match to TRBD2 (6 bases). The sample was peripheral blood. The CDR3 nucleotides read TGCGCCAGCAGCTTGGTGGTTAGCGGCACCGGGGAGCTGTTTTTT. It encodes CASSLVVSGTGELFF.